Described below is a single TCR beta chain sequence and its context. The entry originates in a study of OX40 agonist ivuxolimab in advanced cancers. The length of the CDR3 is 14 residues. The germline V gene encodes CDR1 SGHNT and CDR2 YYREEE (reference sequence). The ends were cut back, 5 bases at V and 3 bases at J, with 15 bases in the middle. Assay used: immunoSEQ multiplex PCR; TCRdb lists only in-frame clones, some missing. Counted here are 60,000 to 90,000 clones, around 85% occurring once; the ten biggest clones make up roughly 0.75%. This chain uses TRBV5-4 with TRBJ2-7; unclear D gene. The TCR originated in an adult with an advanced solid tumor such as melanoma, head and neck, liver or kidney cancer. Material: CD4+ or CD8+ T cells sorted from blood, obtained in a trial of the OX40 agonist ivuxolimab. DNA of the CDR3: TGTGCCAGCAGTTCAGGTTCTCCTTACTACGAGCAGTACTTC. Residues: CASSSGSPYYEQYF.